A selection of T cell receptor beta chains follows, all from one sample in a study of blood T cells in healthy people across ages. TCRdb re-called the 5' RACE reads through MiXCR, storing one row per CDR3 protein. Here the sample spans 800,000 or so distinct CDR3 sequences, roughly 25% being singletons. Another study also made use of these data, one on T cells of mothers and their children.

Material: blood. The receptors were sampled from a boy aged 5-17 years in good health. Each CDR3 is given without its conserved first and last residue.

>TRBJ2-7|TRBV20-1
SAGRRTGPEQY
>TRBJ2-1|TRBV6-2/TRBV6-3
ASSTRTEQF
>TRBJ1-5|TRBV20-1
SGEDRNSNQPQH
>TRBJ1-2|TRBV5-1
ASLPFAGGPSYGYT
>TRBJ2-7|TRBV7-6
ASSLETGDYEQY
>TRBJ2-3|TRBV6-2/TRBV6-3
ASTKRLLADTDTQY
>TRBJ2-7|TRBV18
ASSPGGAPYEQY
>TRBJ1-3|TRBV6-2/TRBV6-3
ASSRTASGNTIY
>TRBJ2-4|TRBV28
ASSPLTSDGRLAKNIQY
>TRBJ1-3|TRBV7-3
ASSSRLRQRISGNTIY
>TRBJ2-7|TRBV20-1
SARGRRDYEQY
>TRBJ2-5|TRBV20-1
SATDGRARGETQY
>TRBJ1-6|TRBV7-2
ASSSAGRQTGASPLH
>TRBJ1-1|TRBV14
ASSHGGAEAF
>TRBJ2-5|TRBV6-6
ASRVGQQRLETQY
>TRBJ2-2|TRBV18
ASSQQGPTNTGELF
>TRBJ2-4|TRBV10-3
AISEGGVLAKNIQY
>TRBJ2-6|TRBV6-2/TRBV6-3
ASSDFYSGANVLT
>-|TRBV10-3
AIRSEPGTLGGNEQF
>TRBJ2-2|TRBV7-8
ASSRQVLANTGELF
>TRBJ2-7|TRBV6-6
ASSRTLDSYEQY
>TRBJ1-2|TRBV6-5
ASSPGTGPGGYT
>TRBJ1-5|TRBV19
ASAPPGQPQH
>TRBJ2-1|TRBV4-3
ASSRSRVHEQF
>TRBJ2-5|TRBV28
ASSATGSETQY
>TRBJ1-5|TRBV2
ASGDRGAQPQH
>TRBJ2-7|TRBV27
ASSLGLSYEQY
>TRBJ2-7|TRBV12-3/TRBV12-4
ASSYLGSYEQY
>TRBJ2-7|TRBV12-3/TRBV12-4
ASSIGTPPYEQY
>TRBJ2-7|TRBV7-6
ASSTLAGGNYEQY
>TRBJ2-7|TRBV12-3/TRBV12-4
ANSRTGLSYEQY
>TRBJ2-6|TRBV7-2
ASSLVSTGANVLT
>TRBJ1-1|TRBV4-1
ASSRTGEVDAF
>TRBJ2-7|TRBV6-6
ASSYSRQGGDEQY
>TRBJ2-7|TRBV7-9
ASSLRGQGVINEQY
>TRBJ1-2|TRBV29-1
SVEKGTNYGYT
>TRBJ2-5|TRBV29-1
SAQMGVQETQY
>TRBJ1-2|TRBV28
ASSFRPDGYGYT
>TRBJ2-2|TRBV27
ASSFLGAYTGVLF
>TRBJ1-2|TRBV14
ASSQGQGFGYT
>TRBJ1-1|TRBV2
ASHSPGDTEAF
>TRBJ1-2|TRBV12-3/TRBV12-4
ASSLGTGENGYT
>TRBJ2-3|TRBV5-1
ASSGQAGGTDTQY
>TRBJ2-7|TRBV12-3/TRBV12-4
ASSPWTSGSYEQY
>TRBJ2-4|TRBV20-1
SAGRLAKNIQY
>TRBJ1-1|TRBV11-2
ASSFGQGGNTEAF
>TRBJ2-5|TRBV20-1
RVSGGAAETQY
>TRBJ2-2|TRBV28
ASSSQGEANTGELF
>TRBJ1-2|TRBV2
ASSEAFGLANYGYT
>TRBJ1-5|TRBV7-2
ASTDTQSSSNQPQH
>-|TRBV7-2
ASSLGVGTVVQF
>TRBJ1-2|TRBV5-1
ASSNRDRGQYGYT
>TRBJ2-7|TRBV4-1
ASSQDRLSYEQY
>TRBJ2-7|TRBV29-1
SVGAGAPYEQY
>TRBJ1-2|TRBV28
ASSPAGQVDYGYT
>TRBJ2-1|TRBV28
ASSPTLVRGSGNYNEQF
>TRBJ1-2|TRBV19
ASSSGPKGYT